This T cell receptor beta chain appears in the sequencing data of a study of cytomegalovirus exposure and HLA in healthy donors. About the study: Early release data held about 92 million unique TCRs from HLA-typed donors.

This clone is a singleton in its sample. What it binds is unknown. Though probably carrying unrecorded immune exposures, donors were nominally healthy at sampling. The CDR3 loop spans 13 amino acids. Trimming stripped 11 bases from V and 4 bases from J, with 17 bases between. Germline V gives CDR1 SNHLY, CDR2 FYNNEI. PCR amplification relied on 60 Vbeta primers (plus 13 Jbeta primers). Profiling relied on immunoSEQ multiplex PCR, and the TCRdb table lists in-frame clones only, not all of them. The sample has around 130,000 clones; around 72% are singletons. The study, taken as a whole, reports: The authors later found TCR association rates varying by HLA locus, with DRB1 most and HLA-C fewest.

This receptor was identified in a woman in her forties in good health and CMV-seronegative. This chain links TRBV2 with TRBJ1-1; unclear D gene. The source material was PBMCs. The CDR3 sequence: CAGTISGGTEAFF. The DNA of the CDR3 is TGTGCCGGTACGATTTCGGGAGGCACTGAAGCTTTCTTT.